The clone carrying this T cell receptor beta chain has a handful of counts. Molecular barcoding with unique molecular identifiers was used for the TCRbeta library. Via MiXCR, TCRdb re-called the PCR reads, giving one row per CDR3 protein. The sample consists of about 500,000 distinct CDR3 sequences, 30% to 35% of them appearing once. Germline CDR1 reads SGHTA; CDR2 reads FQGNSA. This CDR3 spans 15 amino acids. J was trimmed by 4 bases and V by 3 bases; bases with no gene match: 8. This specimen comes from a study of T-cell reconstitution after alpha-beta-depleted transplantation in children. This clonotype was sampled from a human donor who donated a stem cell graft to a child with aplastic anemia. The V gene is TRBV7-2, the J gene TRBJ1-2, with TRBD1 matching 7 bases. Sequenced material: PBMCs from the stem cell graft donor, taken from the stem cell graft. This CDR3 reads CASSLVPGQLYGYTF. The CDR3 coding sequence is TGTGCCAGCAGCTTGGTACCGGGACAGCTCTATGGCTACACCTTC.